These 4 T cell receptor beta chains were sequenced from one sample in a study of blood T cell repertoires in COVID-19. Clones were sequenced by immunoSEQ multiplex PCR, and TCRdb holds only the in-frame ones, with some missing. This sample yields approximately 500,000 clones, of which approximately 88% are seen a single time; approximately 2% belongs to the top ten. Sequencing was done on a sample of PBMCs or T cells enriched from blood (not recorded which). These receptors were obtained from a woman aged 40 to 55 who had recovered from COVID-19.

The chain uses TRBV5-6 and TRBJ1-1; 7 nucleotides align to TRBD1. The CDR3 is 15 amino acids. Germline trimming cut 4 bases from V and 2 bases from J; bases unmatched to any gene: 8. The germline CDR1 and CDR2 sequences are SGHDT and YYEEEE. The CDR3 protein is CASSPRRQGNTEAFF. In nucleotides, the CDR3 is TGTGCCAGCAGCCCGAGACGACAGGGAAACACTGAAGCTTTCTTT.

The chain couples TRBV9 to TRBJ1-1; no firm D call. This CDR3 comprises 13 residues. Per germline, CDR1 SGDLS and CDR2 YYNGEE. Deletions cut 7 bases from V and 1 base from J, with 11 bases between. The CDR3 region is CASAGSGNTEAFF. As DNA, the CDR3 is TGTGCCAGCGCTGGGTCAGGGAACACTGAAGCTTTCTTT.

This chain links TRBV7-2 with TRBJ1-3; D ambiguous. The V gene lost 0 bases and the J gene lost 0 bases, with 9 bases spanning the gap. The length of the CDR3 is 16 residues. The germline V gene has CDR1 SGHTA and CDR2 FQGNSA. CDR3 in DNA: TGTGCCAGCAGCTTAGCACCGGTACTCTCTGGAAACACCATATATTTT. Its protein product is CASSLAPVLSGNTIYF. The whole variable domain, remainder taken from reference TRBV7-2 and TRBJ1-3, is GAGVSQSPSNKVTEKGKDVELRCDPISGHTALYWYRQSLGQGLEFLIYFQGNSAPDKSGLPSDRFSAERTGGSVSTLTIQRTQQEDSAVYLCASSLAPVLSGNTIYFGEGSWLTVV.

The V gene is TRBV28, the J gene TRBJ1-5, with TRBD1 matching over 9 bases. The germline CDR1 and CDR2 sequences are MDHEN and SYDVKM. Unmatched junction bases numbered 7, after V lost 3 bases and J lost 1 base. This CDR3 comprises 17 residues. In DNA form, the CDR3 reads TGTGCCAGCAGTTTCCTACAGGGGGCGCTAAGCAATCAGCCCCAGCATTTT. As protein: CASSFLQGALSNQPQHF. The whole variable domain, filled in from reference TRBV28 and TRBJ1-5, reads DVKVTQSSRYLVKRTGEKVFLECVQDMDHENMFWYRQDPGLGLRLIYFSYDVKMKEKGDIPEGYSVSREKKERFSLILESASTNQTSMYLCASSFLQGALSNQPQHFGDGTRLSIL.